This TCR beta chain appears in the sequencing data of a study of blood T cell repertoires in COVID-19. Across the whole study: Acute and convalescent COVID-19 samples came from the United States, Italy and Spain. T cells, B-cell-depleted T cells, or PBMCs supplied cDNA or gDNA.

The protocol was immunoSEQ multiplex PCR, while the TCRdb copy is restricted to in-frame clones and leaves out a portion. The table has about 54,000 clones, about nine tenths seen once. Trimming cost V 2 bases and J 1 base, with 8 bases left between them. This CDR3 spans 14 amino acids. The germline V gene encodes CDR1 MNHNS and CDR2 SASEGT. The source of this sequence is a man over 45 with active COVID-19. The chain combines TRBV6-1 with TRBJ1-2; no reliable D call. Sample: peripheral blood. CDR3: CASSELRSNYGYTF. CDR3 in DNA: TGTGCCAGCAGTGAATTGCGGAGTAACTATGGCTACACCTTC.